A single sample is the source of the 18 T cell receptor beta chains below, sequenced in a study of blood T cells in healthy people across ages. A sample-barcoded 5' primer and a J-beta primer mix were used in a second PCR of about 7 to 12 cycles. One entry per CDR3 protein, called by TCRdb with MiXCR from the 5' RACE reads. Of about 1.7 million distinct CDR3 sequences listed, about 30% are singletons. The sequenced sample consisted of blood. The receptors were gathered from a woman aged 25 to 39 in good health.

On this clonotype itself: Given a much more abundant clone one base away, this may be a read error. This chain joins TRBV7-2 and TRBJ2-6; TRBD2 matches 8 bases. This CDR3 has 17 residues. Looked up from germline, CDR1 is SGHTA and CDR2 is FQGNSA. The CDR3 DNA is TGTGCCCGCAGCTTAGCGGGAACTAGGTCTGGGGCCAACGTCCTGACTTTC. Its translation is CARSLAGTRSGANVLTF.

V is TRBV7-2 and J is TRBJ2-3, with TRBD2 matching 7 bases. Per the germline V gene, CDR1 is SGHTA and CDR2 is FQGNSA. The CDR3 has 16 amino acids. With V trimmed by 1 base and J by 2 bases, 6 bases remained unmatched. CDR3 sequence reads: CASSLVGREFTDTQYF. The CDR3 DNA reads as TGTGCCAGCAGCTTAGTTGGGCGGGAGTTCACAGATACGCAGTATTTT.

To note about this clonotype: A single base separates this from a much larger clone, so it may be a read error. This chain connects TRBV2 to TRBJ2-4, with D perhaps assigned TRBD1 or TRBD2 (5 bases each). Trimming left V 8 bases short and J 13 bases short, with 12 bases between. Germline assignment: CDR1 SNHLY and CDR2 FYNNEI. The CDR3 length is 10 residues. CDR3 residues: CASRWDVQYF. The CDR3 nucleotides are TGTGCCAGCCGGTGGGACGTGCAGTACTTC. The variable domain in full, with the rest retrieved from reference TRBV2 and TRBJ2-4, is EPEVTQTPSHQVTQMGQEVILRCVPISNHLYFYWYRQILGQKVEFLVSFYNNEISEKSEIFDDQFSVERPDGSNFTLKIRSTKLEDSAMYFCASRWDVQYFGAGTRLSVL.

This clonotype was counted many times. The chain combines TRBV12-3 or TRBV12-4 with TRBJ1-2; D remains ambiguous. Trimming took 0 bases from V and 7 from J, leaving 9 bases between them. CDR3 length: 13 residues. CDR3 in amino acids: CASSLAKGIGYTF. In DNA, the CDR3 is TGTGCCAGCAGTTTAGCGAAAGGGATTGGCTACACCTTC.

This clonotype has only a few counts. V gene TRBV5-1 combines with J gene TRBJ2-1; TRBD2 matches 7 bases. This CDR3 has 15 residues. Trimming took 2 bases from V and 3 from J; bases not matched to a gene: 5. Germline CDR1 SGHRS, CDR2 YFSETQ. The CDR3 region is CASSLGEGLYNEQFF. CDR3 nucleotide sequence: TGCGCCAGCAGCTTAGGGGAGGGCCTCTACAATGAGCAGTTCTTC.

CDR3 in amino acids: CASSADSWQPQHF. Here the CDR3 DNA reads TGTGCCAGCAGCGCGGACAGTTGGCAGCCCCAGCATTTT. The chain combines TRBV9 with TRBJ1-5, with D perhaps matching TRBD1 (6 bases). Trimming cost V 3 bases and J 7 bases, with 11 bases left between them. This CDR3 is 13 amino acids long. Germline CDR1 SGDLS, CDR2 YYNGEE. Complete variable domain (other parts from reference TRBV9 and TRBJ1-5): DSGVTQTPKHLITATGQRVTLRCSPRSGDLSVYWYQQSLDQGLQFLIQYYNGEERAKGNILERFSAQQFPDLHSELNLSSLELGDSALYFCASSADSWQPQHFGDGTRLSIL.

The J gene is TRBJ2-3, the V gene TRBV27; tentatively, D is TRBD1 or TRBD2 (5 bases each). Germline CDR1 and CDR2: MNHEY and SMNVEV (reference sequence). This CDR3 spans 14 amino acids. V was clipped by 8 bases and J by 5 bases, with 17 bases between them. CDR3 loop: CASSPSGRLDTQYF. DNA for the CDR3: TGTGCCAGCTCCCCCTCGGGGCGATTAGATACGCAGTATTTT.

This clonotype was counted between two and nine times. This chain connects TRBV6-1 to TRBJ1-1; no clear D gene. CDR1 and CDR2 (germline): MNHNS, SASEGT. This CDR3 has 14 amino acids. The V end was cut by 5 bases, the J end by 0 bases, with 10 bases between. The CDR3 spells CASSWTVMNTEAFF. In DNA form, the CDR3 reads TGTGCCAGCAGTTGGACTGTTATGAACACTGAAGCTTTCTTT.

This sequence joins TRBV29-1 and TRBJ2-2; 11 nucleotides agree with TRBD1. V gave up 6 bases and J gave up 5 bases; unmatched junction bases: 8. The germline CDR1 and CDR2 sequences are SQVTM and ANQGSEA. This CDR3 has 15 amino acids. As DNA, the CDR3 is TGCAGCGTGGGAACGGACAGGGGGCGGACCGGGGAGCTGTTTTTT. Translation gives CSVGTDRGRTGELFF.

This chain's CDR3 is CASSEALGLQGDQPQHF. The CDR3 DNA reads as TGTGCCAGCAGTGAAGCGCTTGGGTTGCAGGGGGATCAGCCCCAGCATTTT. The rearrangement joins TRBV2 to TRBJ1-5, with 7 nucleotides matching TRBD1. CDR3 length: 17 residues. CDR1 SNHLY and CDR2 FYNNEI come from the germline V gene. Trimming took 0 bases from V and 5 from J; bases not matched to a gene: 10.

This clonotype was seen more than once but under ten times. The V and J genes are TRBV5-1 and TRBJ2-3; the D gene is possibly TRBD2 (5 bases). Germline loops: CDR1 SGHRS, CDR2 YFSETQ. V lost 1 base, J lost 1 base, and 13 bases lay in between. The length of the CDR3 is 16 residues. The CDR3 DNA follows: TGCGCCAGCAGCTTGTCCCCCGGGGTGGGCACAGATACGCAGTATTTT. Translated, it gives CASSLSPGVGTDTQYF. Filled out from reference TRBV5-1 and TRBJ2-3, the complete variable domain reads KAGVTQTPRYLIKTRGQQVTLSCSPISGHRSVSWYQQTPGQGLQFLFEYFSETQRNKGNFPGRFSGRQFSNSRSEMNVSTLELGDSALYLCASSLSPGVGTDTQYFGPGTRLTVL.

This clonotype was counted once. V usage is TRBV7-9 and J usage is TRBJ2-1, with a weak D call TRBD1 (5 bases). With 3 bases removed from V and 0 bases from J, the gap between germline ends came to 12 bases. The CDR3 length is 16 residues. Germline V gene sequence: CDR1 SEHNR, CDR2 FQNEAQ (reference sequence). The CDR3 DNA is TGTGCCAGCAGCTTTGCCAGGGTCAGCTCCTACAATGAGCAGTTCTTC. Its protein is CASSFARVSSYNEQFF.

Note on this clonotype: The junction departs from the called germline gene at one end, perhaps through a read error. V is TRBV29-1 and J is TRBJ2-2, with 9 bases that match TRBD2. The CDR3 is made up of 13 amino acids. Germline CDR1 SQVTM, CDR2 ANQGSEA. The DNA of the CDR3 is TGCGGCGTTCGCGGGAGGGCCGTCGGGGAGCTGTTTTTT. Amino acids: CGVRGRAVGELFF.

The chain carries TRBV3-1 and TRBJ2-1; possible D gene TRBD2, 6 bases. The V end lost 4 bases, the J end lost 9 bases, and 19 bases lay between the germline ends. In germline, CDR1 is LGHDT, CDR2 YNNKEL (reference sequence). This CDR3 spans 15 amino acids. The CDR3 is CASSLTRGTVSEQFF. The DNA of the CDR3 is TGTGCCAGCAGCCTTACCCGGGGGACGGTTAGTGAGCAGTTCTTC.

V and J are TRBV10-3 and TRBJ2-3; 8 nucleotides align to TRBD2. The CDR3 is 15 amino acids. With 5 bases clipped from V and 3 bases from J, the junction kept 7 bases outside the gene matches. The germline V gene has CDR1 ENHRY and CDR2 SYGVKD. CDR3 coding DNA: TGTGCCATCAGTCCTTCGGGGGGGCGTACAGATACGCAGTATTTT. As protein: CAISPSGGRTDTQYF.

J is TRBJ2-4 and V is TRBV11-2, with TRBD1 identical over 7 bases. The junction had 2 bases not matched to a gene; V was cut back by 3 bases and J by 3 bases. In germline, CDR1 is SGHAT, CDR2 FQNNGV. The CDR3 has 14 amino acids. CDR3 amino acids: CASSFRDSKNIQYF. The CDR3, as DNA: TGTGCCAGCAGCTTCCGGGACAGCAAAAACATTCAGTACTTC.

This clonotype was recorded at least ten times. This chain joins TRBV5-1 and TRBJ2-7; D unresolved. The CDR3 length is 15 residues. The germline CDR1 and CDR2 sequences are SGHRS and YFSETQ. Trimming left V 0 bases short and J 1 base short, with 11 bases between. For the CDR3, the DNA is TGCGCCAGCAGCTTGGCCTGGCCTACTTCCTACGAGCAGTACTTC. It codes for CASSLAWPTSYEQYF.

The chain joins TRBV7-2 to TRBJ2-5, with no clear D. Germline V gives CDR1 SGHTA, CDR2 FQGNSA. Trimming removed 4 bases from V and 11 bases from J, with 17 bases in between. This CDR3 is built from 13 residues. The CDR3 region is CASSSTTRNGQYF. Written as DNA, the CDR3 is TGTGCCAGCAGCTCGACGACCCGAAACGGGCAGTACTTC. Using reference TRBV7-2 and TRBJ2-5 for the parts outside the CDR3, the full variable domain is GAGVSQSPSNKVTEKGKDVELRCDPISGHTALYWYRQSLGQGLEFLIYFQGNSAPDKSGLPSDRFSAERTGGSVSTLTIQRTQQEDSAVYLCASSSTTRNGQYFGPGTRLLVL.